These 19 T cell receptor beta chains originate from one sample sequenced in a study of cytomegalovirus exposure and HLA in healthy donors. PCR involved 60 Vbeta and 13 Jbeta primers. Sequencing was performed with immunoSEQ multiplex PCR; in TCRdb, only in-frame clones are kept and a portion is missing. The data hold approximately 100,000 clones, with around 60% observed a single time. What was sequenced was PBMCs. These receptors all come from a man aged 25 to 40 in good health and CMV-seropositive.

This clone was detected a few times. The rearrangement links TRBV2 to TRBJ2-3; TRBD2 agrees at 9 bases. V trimming: 3 bases; J trimming: 5 bases; junction bases outside the gene matches: 6. The CDR3 contains 15 residues. Germline CDR1 SNHLY, CDR2 FYNNEI. The CDR3 protein is CASSDGRGGEDTQYF. The CDR3 DNA reads as TGTGCCAGCAGTGACGGGCGGGGGGGCGAAGATACGCAGTATTTT.

The genes are TRBV7-6 and TRBJ1-3; no reliable D call. V was clipped by 5 bases and J by 2 bases, with 4 bases between them. Germline V CDR1 and CDR2: SGHVS, FNYEAQ. The CDR3 loop spans 12 amino acids. CDR3 in DNA: TGTGCCAGCAGCAATACTGGAAACACCATATATTTT. Translated: CASSNTGNTIYF.

The chain joins TRBV18 to TRBJ1-6, with D maybe TRBD1 (5 bases). In germline, CDR1 is KGHSH, CDR2 LQKENI. The CDR3 has 14 amino acids. Trimming removed 5 bases from V and 10 bases from J, with 15 bases in between. In nucleotides, the CDR3 is TGTGCCAGCTCAGAGGCGGGGCGCGGATCACCCCTCCACTTT. Protein: CASSEAGRGSPLHF.

This chain connects TRBV15 to TRBJ1-5; TRBD1 aligns across 10 bases. V trimming: 3 bases; J trimming: 7 bases; junction bases outside the gene matches: 3. Germline assignment: CDR1 LNHNV and CDR2 YYDKDF (reference sequence). The CDR3 contains 14 residues. For the CDR3, the DNA is TGTGCCACCAGCAGTTGGACAGGGGGGCAGCCCCAGCATTTT. Its translation: CATSSWTGGQPQHF.

The chain uses TRBV7-8 and TRBJ2-1, with 9 bases that match TRBD2. Germline V gives CDR1 SGHVS, CDR2 FQNEAQ. V lost 4 bases, J lost 7 bases, and 8 bases stayed unmatched. The CDR3 is 15 residues long. The CDR3 coding sequence is TGTGCCAGCAGCTCCCTAGCGGGGTTTGGGAATGAGCAGTTCTTC. Translating gives CASSSLAGFGNEQFF.

This chain connects TRBV6-8 to TRBJ2-5; D ambiguous. This CDR3 is built from 13 residues. Germline values: CDR1 MNHGY, CDR2 SAAAGT. Between the trimmed V and J ends, which lost 5 bases and 5 bases, there was a span of 12 bases. CDR3 sequence reads: CASSTLLWETQYF. The CDR3 DNA sequence: TGTGCCAGCAGTACCCTATTGTGGGAGACCCAGTACTTC.

This clone was found a few times. The rearrangement uses TRBV11-2 and TRBJ2-3; 11 nucleotides agree with TRBD2. V shed 0 bases and J 6 bases; nucleotides not matched to a gene: 5. Germline CDR1 and CDR2: SGHAT and FQNNGV. The CDR3 extends over 16 amino acids. The CDR3 nucleotides read TGTGCCAGCAGCTTAGATGTAGCGGGGGGGTCGGATACGCAGTATTTT. Protein product: CASSLDVAGGSDTQYF.

The J gene is TRBJ2-5, the V gene TRBV12-5; 7 nucleotides agree with TRBD1. V gave up 4 bases and J gave up 1 base; unmatched junction bases: 0. The germline V gene encodes CDR1 LGHNT and CDR2 FRNRAP. The CDR3 length is 13 residues. In DNA form, the CDR3 reads TGTGCTAGTGGTTGGGACAGCCAAGAGACCCAGTACTTC. This encodes CASGWDSQETQYF.

In this sample, this clone turned up a few times. The J gene is TRBJ2-1, the V gene TRBV5-1; TRBD2 aligns across 11 bases. The CDR3 has 14 residues. The trim removed 0 bases at V and 8 bases at J, leaving 1 base unmatched. CDR1 is SGHRS and CDR2 is YFSETQ in the germline V gene. The CDR3 here is CASSLVAGGDEQFF. DNA for the CDR3: TGCGCCAGCAGCTTGGTAGCGGGGGGGGATGAGCAGTTCTTC.

V gene TRBV15 combines with J gene TRBJ2-5; TRBD2 aligns across 11 bases. The germline CDR1 and CDR2 sequences are LNHNV and YYDKDF (reference sequence). CDR3 length equals 17 residues. The V and J ends lost 8 bases and 3 bases, in that order; junction bases with no gene match: 14. This chain's CDR3 is CATGPGLADPLEETQYF. The CDR3 DNA sequence: TGTGCCACCGGGCCGGGACTAGCGGACCCATTAGAAGAGACCCAGTACTTC.

The chain combines TRBV13 with TRBJ1-4, with no clear D. Trimming left V 1 base short and J 9 bases short, with 9 bases between. Germline CDR1 and CDR2: PRHDT and FYEKMQ (reference sequence). The CDR3 is 13 amino acids. This chain's CDR3 is CASSLESDQKLFF. The CDR3 nucleotides are TGTGCCAGCAGCTTAGAGAGTGATCAAAAACTGTTTTTT.

The chain links TRBV4-1 to TRBJ1-2, with 9 bases aligning to TRBD1. CDR3 length: 17 residues. Losses at the gene ends were 3 bases for V and 8 bases for J; bases not matched to a gene: 16. Looked up from germline, CDR1 is MGHRA and CDR2 is YSYEKL. In DNA form, the CDR3 reads TGCGCCAGCAGCCATTACTACCCGCCACAGGGGGCCGGAGGCTACACCTTC. Translated, it gives CASSHYYPPQGAGGYTF.

The chain has TRBV4-2 and TRBJ1-1; perhaps TRBD1 as D (5 bases). The CDR3 has 13 amino acids. Germline V gene sequence: CDR1 LGHNA, CDR2 YNFKEQ. V was cut by 1 base and J by 7 bases, with 10 bases left in between. The CDR3 DNA sequence: TGTGCCAGCAGCCAAGCAGGGCCTTTTGAAGCTTTCTTT. Translation: CASSQAGPFEAFF.

The rearrangement links TRBV6-6 to TRBJ1-1; TRBD1 agrees at 7 bases. The CDR3 contains 14 residues. CDR1 MNHNY and CDR2 SVGAGI come from the germline V gene (reference sequence). V lost 7 bases to trimming and J lost 7 bases; unmatched junction nucleotides: 12. The CDR3 region is CASKPKDRAGEAFF. In nucleotides, the CDR3 is TGTGCCAGCAAACCCAAAGACAGGGCTGGTGAAGCTTTCTTT.

This chain links TRBV2 with TRBJ2-1, with 11 bases lining up with TRBD2. The CDR3 covers 15 residues. The V gene end was trimmed by 6 bases and the J gene end by 1 base; junction bases not matched to a gene: 2. The germline V gene has CDR1 SNHLY and CDR2 FYNNEI. The CDR3 sequence: CASSRTSGSYNEQFF. DNA of the CDR3: TGTGCCAGCAGCAGGACTAGCGGGTCCTACAATGAGCAGTTCTTC. Complete variable domain (other parts from reference TRBV2 and TRBJ2-1): EPEVTQTPSHQVTQMGQEVILRCVPISNHLYFYWYRQILGQKVEFLVSFYNNEISEKSEIFDDQFSVERPDGSNFTLKIRSTKLEDSAMYFCASSRTSGSYNEQFFGPGTRLTVL.

This rearrangement joins TRBV6-1 to TRBJ2-3; 8 bases match TRBD2. CDR1 MNHNS and CDR2 SASEGT come from the germline V gene. V was clipped by 8 bases and J by 0 bases; unmatched bases: 4. The CDR3 is 14 residues long. In nucleotides, the CDR3 is TGTGCCAGCTCTTGGACTAGCAGCACAGATACGCAGTATTTT. This encodes CASSWTSSTDTQYF.

The genes are TRBV5-1 and TRBJ1-1; no firm D call. This CDR3 has 15 residues. The V end was cut by 1 base, the J end by 3 bases, with 13 bases between. Germline CDR1 SGHRS, CDR2 YFSETQ. CDR3 bases: TGCGCCAGCAGCTTGCAGCCAGAGGTTGACACTGAAGCTTTCTTT. Translated, it gives CASSLQPEVDTEAFF.

This rearrangement joins TRBV6-5 to TRBJ2-5; 8 nucleotides match TRBD1. V gave up 5 bases and J gave up 2 bases; unmatched junction bases: 7. The germline gives CDR1 MNHEY, CDR2 SVGAGI. The CDR3 covers 15 residues. The CDR3, as DNA: TGTGCCAGCAGTAGCCCGGGACAGGCTCAAGAGACCCAGTACTTC. Translated, it gives CASSSPGQAQETQYF.

The chain couples TRBV7-8 to TRBJ1-5, with D maybe TRBD1 (6 bases). Trimming stripped 6 bases from V and 5 bases from J, with 11 bases between. Germline loops: CDR1 SGHVS, CDR2 FQNEAQ. The CDR3 has 13 residues. CDR3 loop: CASSGSGDQPQHF. The CDR3 bases are TGTGCCAGCAGTGGGTCAGGGGATCAGCCCCAGCATTTT.